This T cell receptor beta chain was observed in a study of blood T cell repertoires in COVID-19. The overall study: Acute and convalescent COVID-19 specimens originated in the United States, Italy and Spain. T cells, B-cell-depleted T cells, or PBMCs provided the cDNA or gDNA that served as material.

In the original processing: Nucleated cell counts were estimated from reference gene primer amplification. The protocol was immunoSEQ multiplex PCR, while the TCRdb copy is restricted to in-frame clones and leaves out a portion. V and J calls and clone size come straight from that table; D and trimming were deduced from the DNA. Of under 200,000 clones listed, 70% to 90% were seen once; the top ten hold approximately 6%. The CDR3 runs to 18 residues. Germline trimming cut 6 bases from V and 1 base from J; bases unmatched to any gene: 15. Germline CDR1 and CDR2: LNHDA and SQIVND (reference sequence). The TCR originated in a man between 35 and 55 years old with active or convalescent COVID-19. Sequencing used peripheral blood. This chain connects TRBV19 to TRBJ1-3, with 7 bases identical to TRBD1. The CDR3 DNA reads TGTGCCAGTAGGAGACAGGGTCAGTTTTTCGGGTCTGGAAACACCATATATTTT. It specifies CASRRQGQFFGSGNTIYF.